Reported below is one TCR beta chain. Antigen: not known. CDR1 and CDR2 (germline): LNHNV, YYDKDF (reference sequence). The CDR3 is 16 residues long. With 0 bases clipped from V and 1 base from J, the junction kept 5 bases outside the gene matches. This specimen comes from a study of cytomegalovirus exposure and HLA in healthy donors. Broader study findings: Earlier analysis looked at TCR beta V segments, and most were productive about 87% or about 30% of the time. Later on, analysis showed that most CMV-associated TCR beta chains appeared to be HLA-restricted.

A multiplex PCR was run with 60 Vbeta primers and 13 Jbeta primers. Clones were read by immunoSEQ multiplex PCR, and TCRdb kept only the in-frame ones, dropping some. The sample records about 180,000 clones, 80% being singletons. The clonotype was recovered from a girl between 10 and 17 years old in good health and CMV-seropositive. The gene calls are TRBV15 and TRBJ1-1, with TRBD1 matching over 7 bases. Sequenced sample: PBMCs. This chain's CDR3 is CATSREPDRANTEAFF. The CDR3 coding sequence is TGTGCCACCAGCAGAGAACCAGACAGGGCGAACACTGAAGCTTTCTTT.